The rows below give T cell receptor beta chains drawn from one sample of a study of tumor and adjacent non-tumor tissue in lung cancer. In TCRdb, the multiplex PCR reads were re-called with MiXCR into one record per CDR3 protein. The table includes 75,000 to 95,000 distinct CDR3 sequences, 65% to 75% detected once. Sample: lung tumor tissue. These TCRs come from a man between 60 and 75 years old with non-small cell lung cancer. Each CDR3 is given with its conserved first and last residue. The D gene is left open where the match is weak. Not every row has a clone size; where given, it reads once, few, many or a size class.

CDR3nt	CDR3aa	d_gene	j_gene	len	abundance	v_gene
TGCAGTGCTAGAGAGCGGGGCGGGGTGCCCTACGAGCAGTACTTC	CSARERGGVPYEQYF	.	TRBJ2-7	15	.	TRBV20-1
TGCAGCATTGAGGATGGGAGCTTCGGACAGGTATATGGCTACACCTTC	CSIEDGSFGQVYGYTF	TRBD1	TRBJ1-2	16	.	TRBV29-1
TGCAACTTCCGGGACAGGGGCCATGAGACCCAGTACTTC	CNFRDRGHETQYF	TRBD1	TRBJ2-5	13	.	TRBV20-1
TGTCCCAGCAGCACCAACCGGGAGGCCATCTCTGGAAACACCATATATTTT	CPSSTNREAISGNTIYF	.	TRBJ1-3	17	.	TRBV7-9
TGTACCAGCAGTTACAGGACGGGAGAGCCCAGCATAGATACGCAGTATTTT	CTSSYRTGEPSIDTQYF	.	TRBJ2-3	17	.	TRBV6-2/TRBV6-3
TGTGTCAGTAGGTGGGACGGCCCCTATGGCTACACCTTC	CVSRWDGPYGYTF	.	TRBJ1-2	13	once	TRBV12-3/TRBV12-4
TGTGTCAGCAGTTTTGCTAGCACAGATACGCACTATTTT	CVSSFASTDTHYF	.	TRBJ2-3	13	.	TRBV11-2
TGTGTCAGCAGTGAGGGCATGTTGTACGGCTACACCTTC	CVSSEGMLYGYTF	.	TRBJ1-2	13	once	TRBV6-1
TGTGCCAGCAGTCTCAAAGGGGGCACAGGTAACACCTTC	CASSLKGGTGNTF	TRBD1	TRBJ1-2	13	.	TRBV6-5
TGTGCCAGCAGCGCGGGCCCGGGGCGGGAAGAGACCCAGTACTTC	CASSAGPGREETQYF	.	TRBJ2-5	15	few	TRBV9
TGCAGCGTGCTCGTGGACAGGCTACCCTACGAGCAGTACTTC	CSVLVDRLPYEQYF	TRBD1	TRBJ2-7	14	.	TRBV29-1
TGTGCCAGCAGCTTATCTAGCGGGAGACATGGGCAGTTCTTC	CASSLSSGRHGQFF	TRBD2	TRBJ2-1	14	.	TRBV7-9
TGTGCCAGCAACTACTCGCGGGGCCCCTATGGCTACACCTTC	CASNYSRGPYGYTF	.	TRBJ1-2	14	.	TRBV6-2/TRBV6-3
TGTGCCAGCAGCCCCCGAATTGGCCCCGGGGAGCTGTTTTTT	CASSPRIGPGELFF	.	TRBJ2-2	14	.	TRBV11-3
TGCAGTGCTAGTGGGGGACTAGCCACACCAGTAGCCACAGATACGCAGTATTTT	CSASGGLATPVATDTQYF	TRBD2	TRBJ2-3	18	.	TRBV20-1
TGTGCCAGCAGTTCGGACAGGGTTCTCTCTGGGGCCAACGTCCTGACTTTC	CASSSDRVLSGANVLTF	TRBD1	TRBJ2-6	17	.	TRBV12-3/TRBV12-4
TGCGCCAGCAGTGAGTCTGGGAGCTCCCATGAGCAGTACTTC	CASSESGSSHEQYF	.	TRBJ2-7	14	.	TRBV10-2
TGTGCCAGCAGCTTGGGGGCGGATGGCTACACCTTC	CASSLGADGYTF	.	TRBJ1-2	12	many	TRBV7-8
TGTGTCAGCTGTCCCGGGGAGACCCAGTACTTC	CVSCPGETQYF	.	TRBJ2-5	11	.	TRBV6-5
TGTGCCACCAGCAGAGGGGACAGCTACGAGCAGTACTTC	CATSRGDSYEQYF	TRBD1	TRBJ2-7	13	few	TRBV15
TGTGGAAGCAGCCAAGATCCAGCGGGTAGCTCCTACGAGCAGTACTTC	CGSSQDPAGSSYEQYF	.	TRBJ2-7	16	.	TRBV4-2
TGTGCCAGCAGTTTGGGATGCTCCGGGGACACAGATACGCAGTATTTT	CASSLGCSGDTDTQYF	.	TRBJ2-3	16	.	TRBV11-2
TGTGCTAGCAGTGAACAGGGCAGGGTAGCCAAAAACATTAAGTACTTC	CASSEQGRVAKNIKYF	.	TRBJ2-4	16	.	TRBV6-1
TGTGCCAGCAGTTACTGGCAGGGAGCGGCGCTGGGCTACACCTTC	CASSYWQGAALGYTF	.	TRBJ1-2	15	.	TRBV6-6
TGCAGTGTTGCTTGGACGGGGGGTGAGCAGTGCTTC	CSVAWTGGEQCF	TRBD2	TRBJ2-7	12	.	TRBV29-1
TGTGCCAGCAGTCCCCTGAGCGGCGCGGACACCGGGGAGCTGCTTTTT	CASSPLSGADTGELLF	.	TRBJ2-2	16	.	TRBV12-3/TRBV12-4
TGCGCCAGCAGCCAAGATGGGACTAGCGCCTACGATGAACAGTTCTTC	CASSQDGTSAYDEQFF	TRBD2	TRBJ2-1	16	once	TRBV4-3
TGTGCCAGCAGCCCGCGAGGGTACAGGTCCAATGAGCACTTCTTC	CASSPRGYRSNEHFF	.	TRBJ2-1	15	.	TRBV11-3
TGCGCCAGCAGCCAAGATGGGGCGGCAGGCCCGGGCTTAGACAAAAACATTCAGTACTTC	CASSQDGAAGPGLDKNIQYF	.	TRBJ2-4	20	many	TRBV4-3
TGTGCTAGCAGCTTTTTGTTCCAGGGGGGCCAAGAGTCCCAGTACTTC	CASSFLFQGGQESQYF	.	TRBJ2-5	16	.	TRBV5-6
TGTGCCATCAGTGATACACCGTCCTACGAGCAGTACTTC	CAISDTPSYEQYF	.	TRBJ2-7	13	.	TRBV10-3
TGTGCCAGCAGTTACCTTCTGGGACGTCTGGCGTTCGAAAAACTGTTCTTT	CASSYLLGRLAFEKLFF	.	TRBJ1-4	17	.	TRBV6-5
TGTGCCACCCGGACAGGTTTCACTGAAGCTTTCTTT	CATRTGFTEAFF	TRBD1	TRBJ1-1	12	.	TRBV11-2
TGTGCCAGCAGTGTCCGCCCGGGACAGGCAAACGGCTACACCTTC	CASSVRPGQANGYTF	TRBD1	TRBJ1-2	15	.	TRBV6-2/TRBV6-3
TGTGCCAGCACCCGACATGGCGGTCAGCCCCAGAATTTT	CASTRHGGQPQNF	.	TRBJ1-5	13	.	TRBV16
TGTGCCAACAACTTTCCCGGCGGCGCCTACGGGCAGTACTTC	CANNFPGGAYGQYF	.	TRBJ2-7	14	.	TRBV11-1
TGCAGTGCTAGAGACGCAATACTAGCAATCCTGTCCGGCGAGCAGTACTTC	CSARDAILAILSGEQYF	.	TRBJ2-7	17	few	TRBV20-1
TGTGCCAGCAGCCAAGACAGTAACTATGGCTACACCTTC	CASSQDSNYGYTF	.	TRBJ1-2	13	many	TRBV5-4
TGTGCCAGCAGCTTATATACGGACTCCGGAAACACCATATATTTT	CASSLYTDSGNTIYF	.	TRBJ1-3	15	.	TRBV11-2
TGCACCAGGAGCCAAGGGTGGGGAACCGGGGAGCTGTTTTTT	CTRSQGWGTGELFF	.	TRBJ2-2	14	.	TRBV4-3
TGTGCCAGCAGTAACCTCGGTGAAAAACTGTTTTTT	CASSNLGEKLFF	.	TRBJ1-4	12	many	TRBV6-1
TGCGCCAGCTGCCAAGGCCCCTACAATGAGAAGTTCTTC	CASCQGPYNEKFF	.	TRBJ2-1	13	.	TRBV4-1
TGTGCATGCCAAGATATCGTGCCGTTGTACTACACCTTC	CACQDIVPLYYTF	.	TRBJ1-2	13	.	TRBV4-2
TGTGCCAGTAGCTTCAGGACAGTAGCAGCGAATTCACCCATTCACTTT	CASSFRTVAANSPIHF	.	TRBJ1-6	16	.	TRBV11-3
TGCAGTTCAAATAGCGGGTGGTACAATGAGCAGTTCTTC	CSSNSGWYNEQFF	TRBD2	TRBJ2-1	13	.	TRBV20-1
TGTGCCAGCAGTCCCCCTGCCGGAGGAGATAGGGCTGAAGCTTTCTTT	CASSPPAGGDRAEAFF	.	TRBJ1-1	16	.	TRBV28
TGCGCCAGCAGCCTCGGACATGGGGCTGGGGAGACCCAGTACTTC	CASSLGHGAGETQYF	.	TRBJ2-5	15	.	TRBV4-1
TGTGCCAGCAGCCCCCACAGGGGGGGGCTCACTGAAGCTTTCTTT	CASSPHRGGLTEAFF	TRBD1	TRBJ1-1	15	.	TRBV11-3
TGCGCCAGCAGCTTGCGGGCGGCTGAAGAGACCCAGTACTTC	CASSLRAAEETQYF	.	TRBJ2-5	14	many	TRBV5-1
TGTAACACGGGACTAGCGGCACTTGGCAATGAGCAGTTCTTC	CNTGLAALGNEQFF	TRBD2	TRBJ2-1	14	once	TRBV29-1
TGCAGCGTTGGACCGAAAACCCAAGGCGAGCAGTACTTC	CSVGPKTQGEQYF	.	TRBJ2-7	13	many	TRBV29-1
TGTGCCACCAGCCTCCAGTGGGGGGACACCGGGGAGCTGTTTTTT	CATSLQWGDTGELFF	.	TRBJ2-2	15	.	TRBV12-3/TRBV12-4
TGTGCCAACAGAGCCAGCCGGGGTTCCTACATTGAGCAGTTCTTC	CANRASRGSYIEQFF	.	TRBJ2-1	15	.	TRBV12-3/TRBV12-4
TGCAGTGCTAGAGCTTCTCGGGGGGGGGACACTGAGGCTTTCTTT	CSARASRGGDTEAFF	.	TRBJ1-1	15	few	TRBV20-1
TGTGCCAGCAGCTTAAGTTTAGCGGGGAACACCGGGGAGCTGTTTTTT	CASSLSLAGNTGELFF	TRBD2	TRBJ2-2	16	many	TRBV5-6
TGCAGCGTCTCCAGTGGTGTCGGGGATCTGTTTTTT	CSVSSGVGDLFF	.	TRBJ2-2	12	.	TRBV29-1